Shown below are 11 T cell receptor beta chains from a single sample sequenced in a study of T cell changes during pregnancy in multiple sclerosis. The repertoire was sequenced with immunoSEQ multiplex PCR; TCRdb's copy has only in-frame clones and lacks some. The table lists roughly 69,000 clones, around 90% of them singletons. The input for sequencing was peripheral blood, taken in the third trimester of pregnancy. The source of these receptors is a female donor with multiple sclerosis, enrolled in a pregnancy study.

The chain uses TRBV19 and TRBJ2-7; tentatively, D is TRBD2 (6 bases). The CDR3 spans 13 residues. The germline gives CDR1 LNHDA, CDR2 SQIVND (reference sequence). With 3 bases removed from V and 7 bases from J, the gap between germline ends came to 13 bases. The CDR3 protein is CASSIGGEGEQYF. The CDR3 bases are TGTGCCAGTAGTATCGGGGGTGAAGGGGAGCAGTACTTC.

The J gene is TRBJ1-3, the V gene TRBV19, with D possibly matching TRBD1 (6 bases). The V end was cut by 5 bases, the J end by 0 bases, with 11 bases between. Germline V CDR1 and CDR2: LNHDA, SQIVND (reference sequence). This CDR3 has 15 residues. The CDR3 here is CASSERTASGNTIYF. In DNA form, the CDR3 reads TGTGCCAGTAGTGAAAGGACAGCCTCTGGAAACACCATATATTTT.

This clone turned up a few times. The CDR3 loop is CASSLEGTGGKILHF. The CDR3 bases are TGTGCCAGCAGCTTAGAAGGGACAGGGGGCAAGATCCTCCACTTT. This chain uses TRBV7-2 with TRBJ1-6; 12 nucleotides agree with TRBD1. In germline, CDR1 is SGHTA, CDR2 FQGNSA. V was clipped by 1 base and J by 15 bases; unmatched bases: 7. The CDR3 totals 15 residues.

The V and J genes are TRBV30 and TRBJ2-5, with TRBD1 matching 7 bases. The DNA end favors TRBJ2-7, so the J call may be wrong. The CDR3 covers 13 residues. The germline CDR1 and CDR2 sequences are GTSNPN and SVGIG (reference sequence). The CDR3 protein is CAWTRDRPYEQYF. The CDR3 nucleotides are TGTGCCTGGACCCGGGACAGACCCTACGAGCAGTACTTC.

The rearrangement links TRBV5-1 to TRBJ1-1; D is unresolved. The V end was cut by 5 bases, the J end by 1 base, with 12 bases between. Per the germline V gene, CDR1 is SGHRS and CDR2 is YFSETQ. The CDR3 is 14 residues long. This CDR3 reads CASSILRGNTEAFF. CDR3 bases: TGCGCCAGCAGTATATTACGGGGGAACACTGAAGCTTTCTTT.

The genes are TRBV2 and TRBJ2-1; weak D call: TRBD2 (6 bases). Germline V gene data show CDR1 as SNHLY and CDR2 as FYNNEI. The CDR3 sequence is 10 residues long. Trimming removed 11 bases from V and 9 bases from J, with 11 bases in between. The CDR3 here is CALGRGEQFF. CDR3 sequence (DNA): TGTGCCCTCGGGCGGGGTGAGCAGTTCTTC.

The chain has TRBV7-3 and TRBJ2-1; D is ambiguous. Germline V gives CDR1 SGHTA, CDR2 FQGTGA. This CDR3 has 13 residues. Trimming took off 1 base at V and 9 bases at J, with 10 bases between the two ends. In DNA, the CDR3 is TGTGCCAGCAGCTTAAGAGGCATCGGTGAGCAGTTCTTC. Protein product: CASSLRGIGEQFF.

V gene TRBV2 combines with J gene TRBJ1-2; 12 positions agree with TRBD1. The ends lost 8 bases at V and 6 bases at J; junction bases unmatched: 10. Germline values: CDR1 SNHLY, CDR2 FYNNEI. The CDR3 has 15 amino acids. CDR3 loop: CASQEGTGGADGYTF. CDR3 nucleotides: TGTGCCAGCCAGGAGGGGACAGGGGGCGCGGATGGCTACACCTTC.

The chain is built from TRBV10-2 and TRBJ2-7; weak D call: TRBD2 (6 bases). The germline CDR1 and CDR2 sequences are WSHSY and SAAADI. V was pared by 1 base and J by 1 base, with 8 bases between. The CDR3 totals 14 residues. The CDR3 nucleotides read TGCGCCAGCAGTGAGTTCGGGGGATCCTACGAGCAGTACTTC. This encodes CASSEFGGSYEQYF.

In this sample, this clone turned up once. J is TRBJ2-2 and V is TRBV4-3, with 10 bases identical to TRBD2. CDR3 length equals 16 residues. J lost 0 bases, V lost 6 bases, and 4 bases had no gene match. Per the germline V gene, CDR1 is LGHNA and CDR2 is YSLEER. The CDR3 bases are TGCGCCAGCAGTGAGCGGGGGGGCCCGAACACCGGGGAGCTGTTTTTT. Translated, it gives CASSERGGPNTGELFF.

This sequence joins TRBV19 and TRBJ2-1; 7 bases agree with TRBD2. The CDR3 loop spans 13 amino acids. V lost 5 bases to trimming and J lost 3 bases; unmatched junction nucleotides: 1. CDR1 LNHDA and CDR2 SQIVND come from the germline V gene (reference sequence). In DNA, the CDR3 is TGTGCCAGTAGTCGGGGGGTCTACAATGAGCAGTTCTTC. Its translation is CASSRGVYNEQFF.